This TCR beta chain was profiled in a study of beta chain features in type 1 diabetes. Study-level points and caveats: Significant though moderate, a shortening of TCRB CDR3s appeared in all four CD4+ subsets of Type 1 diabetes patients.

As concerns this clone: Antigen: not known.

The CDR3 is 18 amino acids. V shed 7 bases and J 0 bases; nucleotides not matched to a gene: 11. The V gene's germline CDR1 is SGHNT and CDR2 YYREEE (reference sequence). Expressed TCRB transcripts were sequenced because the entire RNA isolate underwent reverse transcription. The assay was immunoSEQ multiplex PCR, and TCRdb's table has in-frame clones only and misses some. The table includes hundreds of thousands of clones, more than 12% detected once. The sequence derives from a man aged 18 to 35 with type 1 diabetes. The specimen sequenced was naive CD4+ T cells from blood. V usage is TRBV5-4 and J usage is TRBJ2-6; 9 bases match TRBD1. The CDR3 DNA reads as TGTGCCAGCGGTGGGGGACAGGGAAGTTACTCTGGGGCCAACGTCCTGACTTTC. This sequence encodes CASGGGQGSYSGANVLTF.